The clone carrying this T cell receptor beta chain has only a few counts. Trimming took 5 bases from V and 8 from J, leaving 21 bases between them. This CDR3 has 14 amino acids. Germline V gene lookup returns CDR1 DFQATT and CDR2 SNEGSKA (reference sequence). The sample originates from a study of CD4 and CD8 cells across lung adenocarcinoma regions. TCRdb reprocessed the PCR reads with MiXCR, giving one entry per CDR3 protein. The profile covers some 20,000 distinct CDR3 sequences, with 50% to 55% appearing a single time and under 30% taken by the ten largest. The sequenced material came from CD8+ T cells from the center of a lung tumor. The receptor was derived from a female donor with lung adenocarcinoma. The CD4 and CD8 labels of this study may be unreliable. The chain links TRBV20-1 to TRBJ1-2, with a possible D match to TRBD1 (6 bases). CDR3 in DNA: TGCAGTGCTGAAGGGGGAGCCCGGGCGGGCGGCTACACCTTC. Translating it yields CSAEGGARAGGYTF.